The next 21 T cell receptor beta chains were all read from a single sample in a study of T cell responses to AZD1222 COVID-19 vaccine. Libraries were prepared by immunoSEQ multiplex PCR; TCRdb keeps only in-frame clonotypes and omits some of them. The sample includes 95,000 to 110,000 clones, approximately 90% of them seen just once. Specimen: peripheral blood, collected on day 0 of AZD1222 vaccination. These receptors were collected from an adult in good health.

V and J are TRBV4-2 and TRBJ1-2; 7 positions match TRBD1. Germline V lookup: CDR1 LGHNA, CDR2 YNFKEQ. This CDR3 comprises 17 residues. The trim removed 0 bases at V and 2 bases at J, leaving 9 bases unmatched. The CDR3: CASSQEEGQWLNYGYTF. As DNA, the CDR3 is TGTGCCAGCAGCCAAGAGGAGGGACAGTGGCTCAACTATGGCTACACCTTC.

The chain recombines TRBV11-2 with TRBJ2-1, with 15 bases lining up with TRBD2. CDR1 and CDR2 (germline): SGHAT, FQNNGV. With 5 bases clipped from V and 0 bases from J, the junction kept 8 bases outside the gene matches. This CDR3 comprises 19 residues. This CDR3 reads CASSPGLAGGRSSYNEQFF. In nucleotides, the CDR3 is TGTGCCAGCAGCCCGGGACTAGCGGGGGGTCGTAGCTCCTACAATGAGCAGTTCTTC.

The J gene is TRBJ2-5, the V gene TRBV5-1; 10 bases match TRBD1. The V and J ends lost 9 bases and 0 bases, in that order; junction bases with no gene match: 11. Germline CDR1 SGHRS, CDR2 YFSETQ. The CDR3 totals 16 residues. CDR3 bases: TGCGCCAACATCGACAGGGGGCCATTGTACCAAGAGACCCAGTACTTC. As protein: CANIDRGPLYQETQYF.

The chain joins TRBV25-1 to TRBJ1-1; D is unresolved. Germline CDR1 is MGHDK and CDR2 is SYGVNS. The V end lost 2 bases, the J end lost 4 bases, and 11 bases lay between the germline ends. The CDR3 contains 14 residues. CDR3 loop: CASSETFRGTEAFF. CDR3 bases: TGTGCCAGCAGTGAAACCTTCCGGGGCACTGAAGCTTTCTTT.

The chain employs TRBV14 and TRBJ2-1; D is ambiguous. The V end was cut by 0 bases, the J end by 4 bases, with 10 bases between. This CDR3 has 15 amino acids. The germline gives CDR1 SGHDN, CDR2 FVKESK. CDR3 region: CASSQDSGEYNEQFF. As DNA, the CDR3 is TGTGCCAGCAGCCAAGATAGTGGGGAATACAATGAGCAGTTCTTC.

The CDR3 here is CASSLVSLVGGRLPYF. CDR3 sequence (DNA): TGTGCCAGCAGCTTGGTTTCCCTAGTGGGGGGACGATTACCGTATTTT. This chain connects TRBV5-5 to TRBJ2-3; D may be TRBD2 (6 bases). V was shortened by 0 bases and J by 14 bases, with 25 bases between the two germline ends. Germline V gives CDR1 SGHKS, CDR2 YYEKEE (reference sequence). This CDR3 region has 16 residues.

This sequence joins TRBV27 and TRBJ1-4, with 7 bases identical to TRBD1. Unmatched junction bases numbered 6, after V lost 4 bases and J lost 4 bases. The CDR3 is 15 amino acids. Per the germline V gene, CDR1 is MNHEY and CDR2 is SMNVEV (reference sequence). CDR3 sequence: CASSSTGTVNEKLFF. In DNA form, the CDR3 reads TGTGCCAGCAGTTCGACCGGGACAGTTAATGAAAAACTGTTTTTT.

The chain carries TRBV7-3 and TRBJ2-5; D may be TRBD1 or TRBD2 (6 bases each). CDR1 is SGHTA, CDR2 FQGTGA, per germline. The V gene lost 1 base and the J gene lost 1 base, with 13 bases spanning the gap. The CDR3 has 16 residues. The CDR3 region has the DNA TGTGCCAGCAGCTTAAGCACGGGGGCGGGCCAAGAGACCCAGTACTTC. Protein product: CASSLSTGAGQETQYF.

The chain couples TRBV3-1 (or the pseudogene TRBV3-2) to TRBJ1-5; D not resolved. V was clipped by 0 bases and J by 0 bases, with 18 bases between them. This CDR3 region has 19 residues. CDR1 LGHDT and CDR2 YNNKEL come from the germline V gene (reference sequence). This CDR3 reads CASSQDIRALYFSNQPQHF. The CDR3 DNA reads TGTGCCAGCAGCCAAGATATTCGTGCCCTTTATTTTAGCAATCAGCCCCAGCATTTT.

The genes are TRBV11-3 and TRBJ2-5, with a possible D match to TRBD1 (6 bases). The germline V and J ends were trimmed by 5 bases and 1 base, with 23 bases remaining between them. The CDR3 runs 18 residues. Germline lookup yields CDR1 SGHNT and CDR2 YENEEA. DNA for the CDR3: TGTGCCAGCAGCCCACAGGGCTCTCGTGAACTAAGCCAAGAGACCCAGTACTTC. Residues: CASSPQGSRELSQETQYF.

The chain has TRBV6-5 and TRBJ1-4; 8 bases agree with TRBD1. The CDR3 has 15 amino acids. Trimming at V came to 6 bases and at J to 7 bases, leaving 10 bases not matched to a gene. Germline V gene sequence: CDR1 MNHEY, CDR2 SVGAGI. The CDR3 loop is CASRKNSGGGEKLFF. CDR3 nucleotides: TGTGCCAGCAGAAAAAACTCAGGGGGCGGTGAAAAACTGTTTTTT.

J is TRBJ1-4 and V is TRBV7-9, with 9 bases aligning to TRBD1. V gave up 5 bases and J gave up 15 bases; unmatched junction bases: 13. The CDR3 is made up of 14 amino acids. The V gene's germline CDR1 is SEHNR and CDR2 FQNEAQ (reference sequence). CDR3 loop: CASSEGGQGKRMFF. CDR3 nucleotides: TGTGCCAGCAGCGAAGGTGGACAGGGGAAGAGGATGTTTTTT.

The chain employs TRBV7-9 and TRBJ1-1; no clear D gene. Per germline, CDR1 SEHNR and CDR2 FQNEAQ (reference sequence). This CDR3 is 12 amino acids long. Trimming took off 3 bases at V and 7 bases at J, with 9 bases between the two ends. DNA for the CDR3: TGTGCCAGCAGCTTTTCGGGCAGTGAAGCTTTCTTT. Translated, it gives CASSFSGSEAFF. Supplemented by reference TRBV7-9 and TRBJ1-1, the full variable domain reads DTGVSQNPRHKITKRGQNVTFRCDPISEHNRLYWYRQTLGQGPEFLTYFQNEAQLEKSRLLSDRFSAERPKGSFSTLEIQRTEQGDSAMYLCASSFSGSEAFFGQGTRLTVV.

Remarks on this clone: The conserved final phenylalanine or tryptophan is absent from the CDR3, which likely points to a read error. The V gene is TRBV5-6, the J gene TRBJ1-6, with D possibly being TRBD1 (5 bases). The CDR3 loop spans 14 amino acids. Germline assignment: CDR1 SGHDT and CDR2 YYEEEE. V was shortened by 4 bases and J by 12 bases, with 17 bases between the two germline ends. The DNA for the CDR3 is TGTGCCAGCAGCGAAGGGACGGGTCTCCGACCCCTCCACCTT. It codes for CASSEGTGLRPLHL.

The J gene is TRBJ2-5, the V gene TRBV3-1 (or the pseudogene TRBV3-2); no definite D call. The CDR3 runs 15 residues. V was clipped by 1 base and J by 4 bases, with 13 bases between them. Germline V lookup: CDR1 LGHDT, CDR2 YNNKEL (reference sequence). As DNA, the CDR3 is TGTGCCAGCAGCCAAGGAAGGTCACTACGAGAGACCCAGTACTTC. Its translation is CASSQGRSLRETQYF.

This clone was seen at least ten times. CDR3: CASSEAQGTGIETQYF. CDR3 nucleotide sequence: TGTGCCAGCAGTGAAGCGCAGGGGACAGGGATTGAGACCCAGTACTTC. J is TRBJ2-5 and V is TRBV6-1, with 9 bases that match TRBD1. With V trimmed by 0 bases and J by 5 bases, 7 bases remained unmatched. The CDR3 totals 16 residues. Germline V CDR1 and CDR2: MNHNS, SASEGT.

This clone was counted a single time. CDR3 in DNA: TGCGCCAGCAGCTTGGGCCAGGGGGGATTTTGGCCCCAGCATTTT. Protein sequence: CASSLGQGGFWPQHF. The genes are TRBV5-1 and TRBJ1-5; TRBD1 agrees at 7 bases. J lost 9 bases, V lost 0 bases, and 9 bases had no gene match. The CDR3 sequence is 15 residues long. Germline V lookup: CDR1 SGHRS, CDR2 YFSETQ.

The chain couples TRBV18 to TRBJ1-2; tentatively, D is TRBD1 (6 bases). The germline CDR1 and CDR2 sequences are KGHSH and LQKENI. The CDR3 extends over 19 amino acids. V was pared by 6 bases and J by 4 bases, with 30 bases between. The CDR3 DNA follows: TGTGCCAGCTCCCCCCTCGCCGTAGGCAGGGGCGAAGGCCTCTATGGCTACACCTTC. Protein sequence: CASSPLAVGRGEGLYGYTF.

The chain joins TRBV6-5 to TRBJ1-6; the D is unclear. The germline V gene encodes CDR1 MNHEY and CDR2 SVGAGI. CDR3 size: 14 residues. V lost 8 bases, J lost 4 bases, and 12 bases lay in between. The CDR3 DNA follows: TGTGCCAGCGCTGAGACCCCTTATAATTCACCCCTCCACTTT. Protein: CASAETPYNSPLHF.

This rearrangement joins TRBV10-1 to TRBJ2-7; 10 bases agree with TRBD2. The CDR3 runs to 15 residues. Trimming took 3 bases from V and 1 from J; bases not matched to a gene: 3. Germline V gene sequence: CDR1 WNHNN, CDR2 SYGVQD (reference sequence). Here the CDR3 DNA reads TGCGCCAGCAGTGATTCTAGCGGGGGATCCTACGAGCAGTACTTC. Translating it yields CASSDSSGGSYEQYF.

The CDR3 DNA reads as TGTGCCATCAGTGAGTCGACCAGCGAGCAGTACTTC. Protein sequence: CAISESTSEQYF. The rearrangement uses TRBV10-3 and TRBJ2-7; no definite D call. The CDR3 runs 12 residues. The V and J ends lost 0 bases and 6 bases respectively, with 6 bases between them. Per the germline V gene, CDR1 is ENHRY and CDR2 is SYGVKD.